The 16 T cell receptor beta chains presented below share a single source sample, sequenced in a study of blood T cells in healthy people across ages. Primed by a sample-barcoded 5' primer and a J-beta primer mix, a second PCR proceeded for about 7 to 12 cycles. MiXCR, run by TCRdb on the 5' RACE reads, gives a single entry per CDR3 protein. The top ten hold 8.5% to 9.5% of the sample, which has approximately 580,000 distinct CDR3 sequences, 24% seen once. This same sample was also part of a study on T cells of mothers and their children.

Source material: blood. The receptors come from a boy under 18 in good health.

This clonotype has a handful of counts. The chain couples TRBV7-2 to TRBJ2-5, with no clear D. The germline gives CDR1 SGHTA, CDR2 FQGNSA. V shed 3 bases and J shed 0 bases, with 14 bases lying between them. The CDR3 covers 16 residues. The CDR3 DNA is TGTGCCAGCAGCTTGCTCGTTGAACAGTACCAAGAGACCCAGTACTTC. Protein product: CASSLLVEQYQETQYF.

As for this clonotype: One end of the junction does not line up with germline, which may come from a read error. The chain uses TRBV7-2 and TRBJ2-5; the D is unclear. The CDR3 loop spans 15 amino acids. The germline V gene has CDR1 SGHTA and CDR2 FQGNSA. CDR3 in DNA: TGTGTCAGCAGCCCAAGAAGGCCCCAAGGGGAGACCCAGTACTTC. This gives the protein CVSSPRRPQGETQYF.

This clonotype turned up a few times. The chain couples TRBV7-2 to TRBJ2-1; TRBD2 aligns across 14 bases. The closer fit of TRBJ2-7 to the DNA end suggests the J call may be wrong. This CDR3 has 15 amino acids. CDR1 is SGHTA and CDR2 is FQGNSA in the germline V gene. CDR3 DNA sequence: TGTGCCAGCAGCCTGACTAGCGGGAGGGCCCCTGAGCAGTACTTC. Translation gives CASSLTSGRAPEQYF.

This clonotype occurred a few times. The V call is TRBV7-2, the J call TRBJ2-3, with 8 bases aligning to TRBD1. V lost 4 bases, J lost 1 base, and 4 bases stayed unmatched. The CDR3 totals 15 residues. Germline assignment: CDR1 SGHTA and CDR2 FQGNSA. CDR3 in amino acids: CASSYPGQGTDTQYF. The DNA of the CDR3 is TGTGCCAGCAGCTACCCGGGACAGGGCACAGATACGCAGTATTTT.

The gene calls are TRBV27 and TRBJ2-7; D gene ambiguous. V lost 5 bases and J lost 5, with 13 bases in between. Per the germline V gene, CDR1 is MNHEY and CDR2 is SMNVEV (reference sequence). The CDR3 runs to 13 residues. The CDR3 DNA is TGTGCCAGCAGTAGATCCTATTCCCACGAGCAGTACTTC. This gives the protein CASSRSYSHEQYF.

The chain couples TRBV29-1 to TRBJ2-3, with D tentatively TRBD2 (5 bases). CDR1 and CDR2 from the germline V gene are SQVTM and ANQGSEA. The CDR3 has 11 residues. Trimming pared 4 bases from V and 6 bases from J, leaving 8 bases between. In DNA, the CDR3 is TGCAGCGTTGGAGAGGGCGATACGCAGTATTTT. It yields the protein CSVGEGDTQYF.

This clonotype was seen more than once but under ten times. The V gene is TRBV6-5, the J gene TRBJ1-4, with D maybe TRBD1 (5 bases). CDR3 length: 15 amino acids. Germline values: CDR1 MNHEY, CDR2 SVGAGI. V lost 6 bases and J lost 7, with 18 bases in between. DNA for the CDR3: TGTGCCAGCAGCTTCCGGGACGCCCGGGGTGAAAAACTGTTTTTT. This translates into CASSFRDARGEKLFF.

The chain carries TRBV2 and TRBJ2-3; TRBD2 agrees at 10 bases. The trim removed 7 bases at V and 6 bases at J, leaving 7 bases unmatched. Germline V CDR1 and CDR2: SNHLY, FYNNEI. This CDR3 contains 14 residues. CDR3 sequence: CASITSGATDTQYF. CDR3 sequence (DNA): TGTGCCAGCATAACTAGCGGGGCCACGGATACGCAGTATTTT.

The chain's CDR3 is CASSEFGGRSSYNEQFF. The CDR3 DNA sequence: TGTGCCAGCAGTGAATTCGGGGGGCGAAGCTCCTACAATGAGCAGTTCTTC. This rearrangement joins TRBV25-1 to TRBJ2-1; a weak D match, TRBD2 (7 bases). Germline CDR1 MGHDK, CDR2 SYGVNS. There are 17 residues in the CDR3. Trimming left V 1 base short and J 0 bases short, with 13 bases between.

The CDR3 DNA reads as TGTGCCAGCAGCTCTATGGGCGATGAGCAGTTCTTC. This translates into CASSSMGDEQFF. The chain carries TRBV5-6 and TRBJ2-1; D uncertain. Deletions cut 3 bases from V and 8 bases from J, with 9 bases between. Germline lookup yields CDR1 SGHDT and CDR2 YYEEEE. The CDR3 contains 12 residues.

The CDR3 protein is CASSLGTGPAYNEQFF. Here the CDR3 DNA reads TGTGCCAGCAGTTTAGGGACAGGGCCAGCCTACAATGAGCAGTTCTTC. The chain employs TRBV27 and TRBJ2-1; TRBD1 matches 9 bases. CDR3 length: 16 amino acids. Germline trimming cut 2 bases from V and 2 bases from J; bases unmatched to any gene: 4. Germline V gene data show CDR1 as MNHEY and CDR2 as SMNVEV (reference sequence).

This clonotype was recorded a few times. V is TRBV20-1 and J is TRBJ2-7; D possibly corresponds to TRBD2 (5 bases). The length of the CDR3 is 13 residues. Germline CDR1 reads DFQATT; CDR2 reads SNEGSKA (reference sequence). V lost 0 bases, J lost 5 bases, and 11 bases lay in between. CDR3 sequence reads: CSARDPPGNEQYF. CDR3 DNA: TGCAGTGCTAGAGATCCCCCGGGGAACGAGCAGTACTTC.

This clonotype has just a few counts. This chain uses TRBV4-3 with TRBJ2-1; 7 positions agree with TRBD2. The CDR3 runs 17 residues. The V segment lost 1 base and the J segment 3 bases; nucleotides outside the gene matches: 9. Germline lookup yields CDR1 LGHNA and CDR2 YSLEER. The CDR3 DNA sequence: TGCGCCAGCAGCCAAGTATGGACTCGCGGGAGCTACAATGAGCAGTTCTTC. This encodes CASSQVWTRGSYNEQFF.

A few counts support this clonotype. CDR3 loop: CASSFSGQVLMAGELFF. The CDR3 bases are TGTGCCAGCAGCTTCTCGGGACAGGTTTTGATGGCCGGGGAGCTGTTTTTT. J is TRBJ2-2 and V is TRBV5-6; TRBD1 matches 8 bases. CDR1 and CDR2 (germline): SGHDT, YYEEEE. After removal of 2 bases from V and 6 bases from J, the junction contained 12 bases not matched to a gene. CDR3 length: 17 amino acids.

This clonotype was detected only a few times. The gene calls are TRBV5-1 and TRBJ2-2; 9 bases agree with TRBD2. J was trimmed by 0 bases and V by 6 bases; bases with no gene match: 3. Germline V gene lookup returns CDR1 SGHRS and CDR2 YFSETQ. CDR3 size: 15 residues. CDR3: CASKGLATNTGELFF. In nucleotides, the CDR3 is TGCGCCAGCAAGGGACTAGCAACGAACACCGGGGAGCTGTTTTTT.

This CDR3 reads CATLKTGGGEQYF. For the CDR3, the DNA is TGTGCCACCCTAAAAACCGGGGGTGGCGAGCAGTACTTC. This chain joins TRBV15 and TRBJ2-5, with D perhaps matching TRBD2 (6 bases). Judging by the DNA end, TRBJ2-7 fits better; the J call may be wrong. The CDR3 has 13 residues. CDR1 LNHNV and CDR2 YYDKDF come from the germline V gene (reference sequence).